The subject of this entry is one T cell receptor (beta chain). The antigen remains undetermined. The study reverse transcribed the entire isolated RNA, so it sequenced expressed TCRB transcripts. Method: immunoSEQ multiplex PCR; TCRdb's copy keeps in-frame clones and lacks some. Among around 280,000 clones listed, 15% were seen once. These data are taken from a study of beta chain features in type 1 diabetes. Study outcomes and limitations: Insertions at VDJ junctions were less frequent in type 1 diabetes patients. These patients also deleted more nucleotides at the same junctions. Moderate yet significant TCRB CDR3 shortening was seen in Type 1 diabetes patients in all four CD4+ subsets.

The germline CDR1 and CDR2 sequences are DFQATT and SNEGSKA (reference sequence). The CDR3 spans 11 residues. What was sequenced was naive CD4+ T cells from blood. The chain joins TRBV20-1 to TRBJ2-4; no firm D call. The sequence was obtained from a man younger than 35 with type 1 diabetes. CDR3 residues: CSPNSKNIQYF. CDR3 nucleotides: TGCAGCCCTAACTCCAAAAACATTCAGTACTTC.